This passage covers 30 T cell receptor beta chains from one sample sequenced in a study of cytotoxic CD8 clonotypes in ibrutinib-treated CLL (dated by TCRdb to 2020 to 2023). The sample's time point, from its label and the paper: 12 months on ibrutinib. Receptor libraries were prepared by the immunoSEQ multiplex PCR assay. In its TCRdb copy, this immuneACCESS table keeps in-frame sequences only and misses some clones. Where compared with another copy, unresolved V genes explain less than half of these, and the others have no known cause. A total of around 70,000 clones appear in this sample, around two thirds of them only once. The biggest ten clones account for approximately 6.2% of the sample. Sequencing used PBMCs, obtained after 12 months of ibrutinib treatment. The receptors come from a human donor with chronic lymphocytic leukemia.

This chain uses TRBV9 with TRBJ2-7; 8 bases match TRBD1. Germline lookup yields CDR1 SGDLS and CDR2 YYNGEE. Germline trimming cut 0 bases from V and 5 bases from J; bases unmatched to any gene: 4. CDR3 size: 14 residues. This chain's CDR3 is CASSVGQGKDEQYF. The DNA for the CDR3 is TGTGCCAGCAGCGTAGGACAGGGGAAGGACGAGCAGTACTTC.

CDR3 sequence: CASSQVGGATQYF. The CDR3 bases are TGTGCCAGCAGCCAAGTAGGGGGCGCTACGCAGTATTTT. The rearrangement links TRBV4-2 to TRBJ2-3; 7 positions match TRBD1. CDR1 is LGHNA, CDR2 YNFKEQ, per germline. The J segment lost 8 bases and the V segment lost 1 base, leaving 3 bases of the junction unmatched. This CDR3 is 13 amino acids long.

The J gene is TRBJ1-6, the V gene TRBV14, with D tentatively TRBD1 (5 bases). The CDR3 extends over 15 amino acids. The V and J ends lost 0 bases and 3 bases respectively, with 6 bases between them. Germline V gene sequence: CDR1 SGHDN, CDR2 FVKESK. In DNA, the CDR3 is TGTGCCAGCAGCCAAGACAGGGTCTATAATTCACCCCTCCACTTT. Protein sequence: CASSQDRVYNSPLHF.

The chain has TRBV2 and TRBJ1-1; TRBD1 matches at 8 bases. CDR1 and CDR2 (germline): SNHLY, FYNNEI. After removal of 5 bases from V and 6 bases from J, the junction contained 5 bases not matched to a gene. The length of the CDR3 is 13 residues. The CDR3 spells CASSPTGAPEAFF. As DNA, the CDR3 is TGTGCCAGCAGTCCGACAGGGGCCCCTGAAGCTTTCTTT.

The chain carries TRBV19 and TRBJ2-7; maybe TRBD2 (7 bases). This CDR3 comprises 15 residues. With 6 bases removed from V and 0 bases from J, the gap between germline ends came to 15 bases. Per germline, CDR1 LNHDA and CDR2 SQIVND (reference sequence). DNA of the CDR3: TGTGCCAGTAGATGGGGGGGCGAAAGCTCCTACGAGCAGTACTTC. This sequence encodes CASRWGGESSYEQYF. The complete variable domain, with remaining parts taken from reference TRBV19 and TRBJ2-7, reads DGGITQSPKYLFRKEGQNVTLSCEQNLNHDAMYWYRQDPGQGLRLIYYSQIVNDFQKGDIAEGYSVSREKKESFPLTVTSAQKNPTAFYLCASRWGGESSYEQYFGPGTRLTVT.

The gene calls are TRBV6-1 and TRBJ1-2; 7 nucleotides match TRBD1. In germline, CDR1 is MNHNS, CDR2 SASEGT. Trimming took 3 bases from V and 8 from J; bases not matched to a gene: 9. CDR3 size: 14 residues. CDR3 amino acids: CASSDPTGLQGYTF. CDR3 coding DNA: TGTGCCAGCAGTGACCCGACAGGGCTTCAGGGCTACACCTTC.

V is TRBV28 and J is TRBJ2-7; D gene ambiguous. Per the germline V gene, CDR1 is MDHEN and CDR2 is SYDVKM. Trimming took 5 bases from V and 0 from J, leaving 17 bases between them. The CDR3 has 16 residues. The CDR3 is CASSPRAGSSSYEQYF. As DNA, the CDR3 is TGTGCCAGCAGTCCAAGGGCAGGTTCCTCCTCCTACGAGCAGTACTTC. Combining the CDR3 with reference TRBV28 and TRBJ2-7 gives the whole variable domain DVKVTQSSRYLVKRTGEKVFLECVQDMDHENMFWYRQDPGLGLRLIYFSYDVKMKEKGDIPEGYSVSREKKERFSLILESASTNQTSMYLCASSPRAGSSSYEQYFGPGTRLTVT.

The chain couples TRBV5-1 to TRBJ2-3, with D hard to call. CDR1 and CDR2 (germline): SGHRS, YFSETQ. CDR3 length equals 15 residues. V was clipped by 2 bases and J by 2 bases, with 12 bases between them. CDR3 in DNA: TGCGCCAGCAGCTTACGGGTTGATAACACAGATACGCAGTATTTT. Protein sequence: CASSLRVDNTDTQYF.

A few counts support this clone. The chain uses TRBV11-2 and TRBJ1-6, with 7 bases lining up with TRBD1. The CDR3 length is 15 residues. The V segment lost 1 base and the J segment 7 bases; nucleotides outside the gene matches: 4. CDR1 is SGHAT, CDR2 FQNNGV, per germline. CDR3 nucleotide sequence: TGTGCCAGCAGCTTAGGGCAGGGGGGGAATTCACCCCTCCACTTT. This gives the protein CASSLGQGGNSPLHF.

This clone was observed a few times. The chain combines TRBV7-8 with TRBJ1-4; 8 bases are shared with TRBD1. V shed 5 bases, J shed 5 bases, and the junction held 10 bases outside the gene matches. Germline V gene data show CDR1 as SGHVS and CDR2 as FQNEAQ. The CDR3 runs 16 residues. CDR3 in amino acids: CASSQYRTGSNEKLFF. The CDR3 DNA reads as TGTGCCAGCAGCCAGTATAGGACAGGGTCGAATGAAAAACTGTTTTTT.

The gene calls are TRBV5-1 and TRBJ1-1, with 10 positions matching TRBD1. V shed 4 bases and J 1 base; nucleotides not matched to a gene: 10. CDR1 and CDR2 from the germline V gene are SGHRS and YFSETQ. The CDR3 runs to 17 residues. This chain's CDR3 is CASSRPRTGGQNTEAFF. In DNA form, the CDR3 reads TGCGCCAGCAGCCGACCCCGGACAGGGGGTCAGAACACTGAAGCTTTCTTT.

The rearrangement joins TRBV7-2 to TRBJ2-2; unclear D gene. The V end was cut by 0 bases, the J end by 3 bases, with 5 bases between. Germline V gene data show CDR1 as SGHTA and CDR2 as FQGNSA. The CDR3 totals 14 residues. The CDR3 sequence: CASSLAIHTGELFF. The CDR3 region has the DNA TGTGCCAGCAGCTTAGCTATTCACACCGGGGAGCTGTTTTTT.

For this clone: The sample has other DNA sequences that encode this CDR3 too. The J gene is TRBJ1-1, the V gene TRBV20-1; D gene unclear. Trimming removed 0 bases at V and 3 bases at J, with 2 bases between. The CDR3 loop spans 11 amino acids. Germline CDR1 reads DFQATT; CDR2 reads SNEGSKA (reference sequence). The CDR3 bases are TGCAGTGCTAGAGAAGACACTGAAGCTTTCTTT. Translating gives CSAREDTEAFF.

The chain uses TRBV30 and TRBJ2-1; D possibly corresponds to TRBD1 (6 bases). V was clipped by 1 base and J by 2 bases, with 9 bases between them. The CDR3 runs to 14 residues. The germline CDR1 and CDR2 sequences are GTSNPN and SVGIG (reference sequence). The CDR3 nucleotides are TGTGCCTGGAGTGGTAGGGGGACCTACAATGAGCAGTTCTTC. Its protein product is CAWSGRGTYNEQFF.

The chain couples TRBV2 to TRBJ2-3; 9 bases map to TRBD1. Germline assignment: CDR1 SNHLY and CDR2 FYNNEI. The trim removed 5 bases at V and 3 bases at J, leaving 3 bases unmatched. The length of the CDR3 is 14 residues. The CDR3 spells CASSTGQGTDTQYF. CDR3 nucleotide sequence: TGTGCCAGCAGTACCGGACAGGGGACAGATACGCAGTATTTT. Full variable domain (outside the CDR3, taken from reference TRBV2 and TRBJ2-3): EPEVTQTPSHQVTQMGQEVILRCVPISNHLYFYWYRQILGQKVEFLVSFYNNEISEKSEIFDDQFSVERPDGSNFTLKIRSTKLEDSAMYFCASSTGQGTDTQYFGPGTRLTVL.

This clone was seen a few times. The CDR3 DNA is TGTGCCAGCAGCCAAACCGTGGCGGGGATCGGGGAGCTGTTTTTT. It codes for CASSQTVAGIGELFF. The gene calls are TRBV7-6 and TRBJ2-2; tentatively, D is TRBD2 (6 bases). The CDR3 length is 15 residues. Deletions cut 5 bases from V and 7 bases from J, with 17 bases between. Germline loops: CDR1 SGHVS, CDR2 FNYEAQ. Full variable domain (outside the CDR3, taken from reference TRBV7-6 and TRBJ2-2): GAGVSQSPRYKVTKRGQDVALRCDPISGHVSLYWYRQALGQGPEFLTYFNYEAQQDKSGLPNDRFSAERPEGSISTLTIQRTEQRDSAMYRCASSQTVAGIGELFFGEGSRLTVL.

The chain uses TRBV4-3 and TRBJ2-5; no clear D gene. The CDR3 is 13 amino acids. V was clipped by 0 bases and J by 4 bases, with 6 bases between them. Germline CDR1 reads LGHNA; CDR2 reads YSLEER. Written as DNA, the CDR3 is TGCGCCAGCAGCCAAGATGTGTCAGAGACCCAGTACTTC. It yields the protein CASSQDVSETQYF.

This chain connects TRBV9 to TRBJ1-2, with 7 bases lining up with TRBD1. Germline CDR1 is SGDLS and CDR2 is YYNGEE. Trimming took 3 bases from V and 8 from J; bases not matched to a gene: 7. The CDR3 runs to 13 residues. The CDR3 bases are TGTGCCAGCAGCGAACTGACAGGGAACGGCTACACCTTC. This encodes CASSELTGNGYTF.

This clone was detected only a few times. V gene TRBV5-1 combines with J gene TRBJ2-7, with D tentatively TRBD1 (5 bases). This CDR3 contains 13 residues. Per the germline V gene, CDR1 is SGHRS and CDR2 is YFSETQ. V was cut by 3 bases and J by 3 bases, with 10 bases left in between. The CDR3 DNA reads TGCGCCAGCAGCTCCGACAGTTTCTACGAGCAGTACTTC. Amino acid sequence: CASSSDSFYEQYF. The entire variable domain, with the rest obtained from reference TRBV5-1 and TRBJ2-7, is as follows: KAGVTQTPRYLIKTRGQQVTLSCSPISGHRSVSWYQQTPGQGLQFLFEYFSETQRNKGNFPGRFSGRQFSNSRSEMNVSTLELGDSALYLCASSSDSFYEQYFGPGTRLTVT.

V is TRBV7-2 and J is TRBJ2-3; no reliable D call. Germline CDR1 and CDR2: SGHTA and FQGNSA. CDR3 length: 12 amino acids. V gave up 1 base and J gave up 5 bases, with 4 bases separating them. This CDR3 is CASSLDVDTQYF. CDR3 in DNA: TGTGCCAGCAGCTTAGACGTAGATACGCAGTATTTT.

V usage is TRBV5-4 and J usage is TRBJ1-4; TRBD1 matches 7 bases. Germline lookup yields CDR1 SGHNT and CDR2 YYREEE (reference sequence). The CDR3 consists of 13 residues. The ends lost 7 bases at V and 5 bases at J; junction bases unmatched: 5. For the CDR3, the DNA is TGTGCCAGCGGATCACAGGGGAATGAAAAACTGTTTTTT. It specifies CASGSQGNEKLFF.

This clone was detected only a few times. This sequence joins TRBV7-9 and TRBJ2-7; 8 bases map to TRBD1. The CDR3 has 16 residues. Germline CDR1 is SEHNR and CDR2 is FQNEAQ (reference sequence). V was clipped by 1 base and J by 3 bases; unmatched bases: 8. In nucleotides, the CDR3 is TGTGCCAGCAGCTTAGGTCATTCGACAGGGGACTACGAGCAGTACTTC. Its translation: CASSLGHSTGDYEQYF.

The chain recombines TRBV5-6 with TRBJ1-5; 11 bases agree with TRBD1. The J segment lost 0 bases and the V segment lost 4 bases, leaving 3 bases of the junction unmatched. There are 16 residues in the CDR3. The V gene's germline CDR1 is SGHDT and CDR2 YYEEEE. Written as DNA, the CDR3 is TGTGCCAGCAGCCCTGGGACAGGGGGTAGCAATCAGCCCCAGCATTTT. This encodes CASSPGTGGSNQPQHF.

This clone was detected only a few times. The chain combines TRBV7-2 with TRBJ2-2, with 8 bases fitting TRBD2. There are 15 residues in the CDR3. Germline CDR1 SGHTA, CDR2 FQGNSA. The V segment lost 5 bases and the J segment 3 bases; nucleotides outside the gene matches: 5. The CDR3 loop is CASSPRTSHTGELFF. The CDR3 DNA is TGTGCCAGCAGCCCGAGGACTAGCCACACCGGGGAGCTGTTTTTT.

The V gene is TRBV9, the J gene TRBJ1-6, with D hard to call. Between the trimmed V and J ends, which lost 3 bases and 3 bases, there was a span of 7 bases. Germline V gene data show CDR1 as SGDLS and CDR2 as YYNGEE. CDR3 length equals 14 residues. The CDR3 bases are TGTGCCAGCAGCGCTGGGGTCTATAATTCACCCCTCCACTTT. It translates to CASSAGVYNSPLHF.

The chain combines TRBV7-9 with TRBJ2-2; D is perhaps TRBD1 (5 bases). The V and J ends lost 5 bases and 1 base respectively, with 11 bases between them. Germline V gene data show CDR1 as SEHNR and CDR2 as FQNEAQ (reference sequence). The length of the CDR3 is 15 residues. CDR3 nucleotide sequence: TGTGCCAGCAGCCCCAGGGTTAGGAACACCGGGGAGCTGTTTTTT. Protein product: CASSPRVRNTGELFF.

The chain uses TRBV14 and TRBJ2-3; 11 bases align to TRBD2. CDR3 length: 17 amino acids. Germline CDR1 is SGHDN and CDR2 is FVKESK. The trim removed 4 bases at V and 2 bases at J, leaving 8 bases unmatched. As DNA, the CDR3 is TGTGCCAGCAGCCCCGGGACTAGCGGTCCCCTCACAGATACGCAGTATTTT. Translating gives CASSPGTSGPLTDTQYF.

The chain employs TRBV2 and TRBJ1-1, with D tentatively TRBD1 (6 bases). The germline V gene has CDR1 SNHLY and CDR2 FYNNEI. The CDR3 loop spans 14 amino acids. The V and J ends lost 3 bases and 4 bases respectively, with 12 bases between them. This chain's CDR3 is CASSDARGTTEAFF. DNA for the CDR3: TGTGCCAGCAGTGACGCCAGGGGTACCACTGAAGCTTTCTTT.

The rearrangement joins TRBV18 to TRBJ1-1, with 10 bases aligning to TRBD1. The CDR3 contains 16 residues. Germline V gene sequence: CDR1 KGHSH, CDR2 LQKENI. V trimming: 4 bases; J trimming: 4 bases; junction bases outside the gene matches: 9. The CDR3 sequence: CASSLTGQGGGTEAFF. CDR3 in DNA: TGTGCCAGCTCACTAACAGGACAGGGGGGAGGCACTGAAGCTTTCTTT.

The rearrangement uses TRBV9 and TRBJ1-4; tentatively, D is TRBD1 (5 bases). The CDR3 runs to 15 residues. Trimming took 4 bases from V and 8 from J, leaving 18 bases between them. Germline V gene data show CDR1 as SGDLS and CDR2 as YYNGEE. This CDR3 is CASSLSGRNREKLFF. The CDR3 region has the DNA TGTGCCAGCAGCCTCTCCGGACGTAACAGGGAAAAACTGTTTTTT.